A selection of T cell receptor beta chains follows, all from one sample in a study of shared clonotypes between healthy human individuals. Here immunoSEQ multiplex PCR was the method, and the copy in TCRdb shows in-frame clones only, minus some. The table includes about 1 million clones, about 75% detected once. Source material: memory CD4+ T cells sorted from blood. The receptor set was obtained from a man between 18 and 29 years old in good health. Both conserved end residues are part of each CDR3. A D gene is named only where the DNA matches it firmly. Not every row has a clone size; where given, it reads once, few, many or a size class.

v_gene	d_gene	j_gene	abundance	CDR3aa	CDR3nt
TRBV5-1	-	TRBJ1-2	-	CASSSSDYGYTF	TGCGCCAGCAGCTCATCGGACTATGGCTACACCTTC
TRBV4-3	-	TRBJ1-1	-	CASSQGPLGTDTEAFF	TGCGCCAGCAGCCAAGGTCCTCTGGGGACGGACACTGAAGCTTTCTTT
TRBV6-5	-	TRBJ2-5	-	CASTQAETQYF	TGTGCCAGCACGCAGGCGGAGACCCAGTACTTC
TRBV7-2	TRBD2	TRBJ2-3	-	CASSLLAGVSDTQYF	TGTGCCAGCAGCTTACTAGCGGGAGTGTCAGATACGCAGTATTTT
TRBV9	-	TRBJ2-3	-	CASSATSGRTDTQYF	TGTGCCAGCAGCGCCACCTCGGGGAGGACAGATACGCAGTATTTT
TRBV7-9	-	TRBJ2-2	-	CASSLRVTGELFF	TGTGCCAGCAGCTTACGGGTAACCGGGGAGCTGTTTTTT
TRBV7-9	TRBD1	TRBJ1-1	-	CASSLRQGFTEAFF	TGTGCCAGCAGCCTGAGACAGGGCTTCACTGAAGCTTTCTTT
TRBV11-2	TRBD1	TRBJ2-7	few	CASSLAGQGSYEQYF	TGTGCCAGCAGCTTAGCGGGACAGGGTAGTTACGAGCAGTACTTC
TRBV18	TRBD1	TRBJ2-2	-	CASSPPGQGATGELFF	TGTGCCAGCTCACCACCGGGACAGGGGGCCACCGGGGAGCTGTTTTTT
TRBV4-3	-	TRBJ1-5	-	CASSQTAYSNQPQHF	TGCGCCAGCAGCCAAACAGCTTATAGCAATCAGCCCCAGCATTTT